This entry describes one T cell receptor beta chain. There is no known antigen for this receptor. No much larger clone is present one base from it, and per-base qualities are unavailable. The cohort consisted of 600 to 700 healthy bone marrow donors. All cohort members were sampled while nominally healthy, although unrecorded immune exposures were likely present. The donor tested CMV seronegative, placing the donor among the roughly 350 seronegative members of the cohort. Every donor gave a peripheral blood sample, and the peripheral blood mononuclear cells from that sample were used for TCR beta sequencing. Genomic DNA extraction from the blood cell samples was performed with the Qiagen DNeasy Blood Extraction Kit. V lost 5 bases and J lost 4 bases, and the count of bases not matched to a germline gene is 9. In the germline V gene, CDR1 corresponds to SNHLY and CDR2 to FYNNEI. CDR3 length: 15 amino acids, cysteine to phenylalanine. Left in the record is the CDR3 DNA by itself, 45 bases read in frame from the first base.

These data belong to a study of cytomegalovirus exposure and HLA in healthy donors (dated by TCRdb to about 2017). Regarding the complete study: An earlier analysis of several hundred of the donors reported 276 Gb of sequence data and around 100 million unique TCR beta sequences obtained from about 180 million T cells. High-throughput TCR immunosequencing, statistical association of individual TCRs with disease status, and machine learning were combined to predict cytomegalovirus infection status. In a later analysis, previously published TCR beta repertoires from about 640 donors were re-analyzed and high-resolution HLA genotyping was added so that TCR occurrence patterns could be studied. In the later analysis, no new phenotypic data were used to find candidate immune exposures; instead, reliance was placed on TCR beta sequences and their occurrence across donors. Every discovery cohort repertoire had been produced on one sequencing platform. About 280 gigabases of sequencing data and tens of millions of unique TCR sequences were included in an early release covering under 650 HLA-typed donors. Typing coverage differed by locus: A, B, C, DRB1 and DQB1 were typed in about 629-640 donors, DQA1 in about 500, DPA1 in some 600, and DPB1 in 450 to 490. On average, roughly 240,000 unique TCR beta nucleotide sequences were sequenced per donor among a few hundred genotyped donors of the cohort, with roughly 18% of those sequences being non-productive. Genome-wide SNP genotypes for about 60% of the roughly 670 donors were used in a later genetic analysis, which treated that subset as a discovery cohort. Because of strong linkage in the cohort, roughly five DR-DQ haplotypes were treated as single units for association and clustering. An earlier analysis of nearly 600 of the donors applied high-throughput TCR beta sequencing to assess whether each TCR beta V gene segment acted as functional or pseudogenic. Donor age, sex, ethnicity and CMV serostatus were compiled alongside the repertoire data. The genetic ancestry cluster associated with self-reported Caucasian donors included over 80% of the approximately 410 genotyped donors. Class I and class II HLA loci were covered by the typing at four-digit resolution. The study aimed to test whether signatures of past pathogen exposure could be identified by cataloging public T cell receptors. Along with the 666-subject first cohort, a separate validation cohort of over a hundred different subjects was used. The T cell repertoires of 550 to 850 subjects were profiled by immunosequencing and related to cytomegalovirus serostatus. Paper-wide results and their limitations: Approximately 16 rarely observed V segments, including chromosome 9 orphons, were excluded from the earlier analysis of about 600 of the donors because counts were too low. In a later analysis, several top co-occurrence clusters were reported to appear linked to parvovirus B19, influenza, CMV and Epstein-Barr virus. CMV serostatus was the only immune exposure information available for the cohort. A few of the identified cytomegalovirus-associated TCR beta chains were confirmed in vitro to be specific for cytomegalovirus antigens. Linkage disequilibrium might explain the correlated functional status among segregating V segments, but an unknown experimental factor could not be ruled out. Roughly uniform sequencing depth across donors was assumed in presence/absence analyses, although this assumption may not hold. In a later analysis, TCR association rates were found to vary across HLA loci, with the most associated TCRs seen for DRB1 alleles and the fewest for HLA-C alleles. A further reported finding was that TCR beta sequences accurately predicted the HLA-A and HLA-B alleles for most subjects in the first cohort. The 87-base-pair reads could not distinguish some IMGT-functional V segments, including TRBV6-2 and TRBV6-3, so those segments were excluded. In a later analysis, most CMV-associated TCR beta chains were found to appear HLA-restricted, with HLA associations seemingly driven largely by CMV exposure. Because some donors lacked HLA typing at each locus, the association tests relied only on the typed subset. The study gave a list of roughly 150 TCR beta chains associated with cytomegalovirus. A later analysis associated 16,951 TCR beta sequences with specific HLA alleles at a false discovery rate of 0.05. When HLA alleles, especially DR and DQ, strongly co-occurred, TCR associations were difficult to assign to individual alleles. Across donors, most TCR sequences were observed very rarely, whereas some public TCRs were present in many individuals. The classifier was reported to diagnose cytomegalovirus status with high specificity and sensitivity in both the original and validation cohorts. V-gene and J-gene trimming of TCR beta chains was associated with a missense DCLRE1C variant in a later genetic analysis, and the association was replicated in an independent cohort. A later analysis found that HLA-associated TCR beta chains were more clonally expanded and had lower generation probabilities than equally common non-associated chains. An earlier analysis of some 590 of the donors showed that most TCR beta V segments appeared in productive rearrangements either about 87% or about 30% of the time, which broadly matched IMGT annotations. A later genetic analysis reported fewer N-insertions in productive TCRs among donors in an Asian-associated ancestry cluster than the approximately 670-donor mean. According to the authors, the approach could potentially be generalized to other disease states and immunological phenotypes. The sequencing pipeline was judged likely to have produced a cluster of highly shared sequence variants as a technical artifact. In this cohort, only TCR beta chains were sequenced, and detectable features were limited by the absence of alpha or paired-chain data.

The library was made by the immunoSEQ multiplex PCR assay. The multiplex PCR relied on a mix of 60 forward primers for TCR Vbeta segments and 13 reverse primers for TCR Jbeta segments. The CDR3 region of rearranged TCR beta genes was amplified from genomic DNA by a multiplex PCR assay. Amplified TCR beta libraries were sequenced as 87-base-pair reads on the Illumina HiSeq System. For the original study's pipeline: Across the 600 to 700 repertoires, a later analysis counted roughly 77 million unique TCR beta chains, some 11 million of which were shared by at least two donors. Raw reads were error-corrected and collapsed into unique sequences by a nearest-neighbor algorithm in which closely related sequences were merged to remove PCR and sequencing errors. V, D and J gene segments were assigned by aligning CDR3 sequences to IMGT reference sequences. For a sequence to be retained, a match of at least six nucleotides to both a V gene segment and a J gene segment was required. Rearrangements were called productive when the CDR3 lacked stop codons and stayed in frame with V and J; all others were non-productive. Following IMGT convention, CDR3 was defined as the stretch from the second conserved V-encoded cysteine to the conserved J-encoded phenylalanine. In an earlier analysis of around 600 of the donors, sequences lacking an unambiguous match to a single V gene segment were excluded. In an earlier analysis of around 600 of the donors, V segments were called functional above 56.7% productive rearrangements and were called segregating when the between-donor standard deviation exceeded 5%. A statistical classification framework was developed to diagnose cytomegalovirus status using the catalog of TCR beta chain sequences. V and J gene assignment, in a later analysis, came from comparing TCR nucleotide sequences with IMGT/GENE-DB human TR gene sequences. In a later analysis, CDR3 sequences and most-parsimonious VDJ recombination scenarios were assigned using the TCRdist pipeline. In a later analysis, each TCR beta chain was defined by its CDR3 amino acid sequence together with its V-gene family, and reads without a unique V-gene family were excluded. A later analysis removed 550 to 650 highly shared, low-generation-probability nucleotide sequences to deal with suspected cross-contamination and a sequencing artifact. In a later analysis, a clonal expansion index for each public chain was calculated from normalized within-repertoire ranks of inferred template counts. In a later analysis, generation probabilities were computed with a VDJ recombination model fitted to out-of-frame rearrangements, and the resulting probabilities were checked against IGoR. Hypergeometric tests were used in a later analysis to score TCR-TCR, TCR-HLA and TCR-CMV co-occurrence, with a repertoire-size bias correction applied to the TCR pairs. A later analysis estimated false discovery rates by permuting HLA or CMV assignments 20 times. A later analysis grouped co-occurring TCRs with DBSCAN, adding TCRdist sequence similarity when clustering within HLA-allele-positive subsets. For co-occurrence clustering, repertoires with fewer than 30,000 or more than 120,000 public chains were excluded, along with roughly 5 repertoires with anomalous nucleotide sharing. TCRdb retrieved this table from immuneACCESS and kept in-frame rearrangements only. Not all clones are present; in checked studies, unresolved V genes account for under half, and no reason is known for the remainder. V and J calls and clone size come straight from that table; D and trimming were deduced from the DNA. The sample table holds about 160,000 clones, of which 65% to 85% were seen once. The ten biggest clones cover around 1.4% of the sample.

Specimen: PBMCs. The receptor comes from a woman between 18 and 30 years old in good health and CMV-seronegative. The chain employs TRBV2 and TRBJ2-7, and 9 junction bases match TRBD1. The DNA sequence is TGTGCCAGCAGTTCGCCCGGGACAGGGAAATACGAGCAGTACTTC. Translation gives CASSSPGTGKYEQYF.